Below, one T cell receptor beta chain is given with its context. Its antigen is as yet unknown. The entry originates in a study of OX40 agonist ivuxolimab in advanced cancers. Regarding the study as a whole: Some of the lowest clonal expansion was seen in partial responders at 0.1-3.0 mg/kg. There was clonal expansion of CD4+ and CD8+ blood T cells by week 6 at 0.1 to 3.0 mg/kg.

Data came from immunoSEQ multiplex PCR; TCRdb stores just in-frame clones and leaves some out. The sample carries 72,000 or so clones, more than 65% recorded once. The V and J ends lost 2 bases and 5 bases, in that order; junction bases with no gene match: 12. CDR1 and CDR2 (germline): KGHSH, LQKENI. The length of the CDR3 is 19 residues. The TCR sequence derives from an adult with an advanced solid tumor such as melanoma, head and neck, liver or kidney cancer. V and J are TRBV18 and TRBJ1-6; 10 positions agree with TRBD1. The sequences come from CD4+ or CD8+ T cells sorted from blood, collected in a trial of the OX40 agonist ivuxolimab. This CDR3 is CASSPVQGKGTGDNSPLHF. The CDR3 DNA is TGTGCCAGCTCACCAGTCCAAGGAAAGGGGACAGGGGATAATTCACCCCTCCACTTT.